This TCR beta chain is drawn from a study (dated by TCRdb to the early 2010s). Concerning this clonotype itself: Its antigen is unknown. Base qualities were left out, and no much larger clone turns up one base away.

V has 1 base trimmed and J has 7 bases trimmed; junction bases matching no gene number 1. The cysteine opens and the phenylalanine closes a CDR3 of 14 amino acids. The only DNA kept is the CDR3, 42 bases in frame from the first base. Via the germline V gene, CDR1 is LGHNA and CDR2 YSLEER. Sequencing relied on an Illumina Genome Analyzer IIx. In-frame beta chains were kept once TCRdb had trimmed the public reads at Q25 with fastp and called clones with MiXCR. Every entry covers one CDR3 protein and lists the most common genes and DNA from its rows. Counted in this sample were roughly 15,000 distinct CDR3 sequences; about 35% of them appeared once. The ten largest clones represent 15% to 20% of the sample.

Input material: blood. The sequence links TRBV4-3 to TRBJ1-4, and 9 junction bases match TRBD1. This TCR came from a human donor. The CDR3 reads CASSQGTGVEKLFF. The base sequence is TGCGCCAGCAGCCAAGGGACAGGGGTTGAAAAACTGTTTTTT.